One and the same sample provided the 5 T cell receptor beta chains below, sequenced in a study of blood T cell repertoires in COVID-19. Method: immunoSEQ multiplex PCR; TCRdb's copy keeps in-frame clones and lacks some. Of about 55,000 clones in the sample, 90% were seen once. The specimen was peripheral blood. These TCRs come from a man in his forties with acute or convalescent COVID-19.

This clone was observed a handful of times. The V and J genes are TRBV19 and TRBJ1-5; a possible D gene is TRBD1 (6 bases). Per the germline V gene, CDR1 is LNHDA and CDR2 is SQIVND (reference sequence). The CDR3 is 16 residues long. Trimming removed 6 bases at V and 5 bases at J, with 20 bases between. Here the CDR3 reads CASRDLHEGVDQPQHF. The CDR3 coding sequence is TGTGCCAGTAGAGATCTCCATGAGGGGGTAGATCAGCCCCAGCATTTT.

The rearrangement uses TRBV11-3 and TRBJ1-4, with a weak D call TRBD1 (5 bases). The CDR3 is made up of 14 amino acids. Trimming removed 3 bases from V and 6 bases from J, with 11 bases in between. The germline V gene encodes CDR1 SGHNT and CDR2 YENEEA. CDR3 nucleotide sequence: TGTGCCAGCAGCTTGGGGGGGAACCATGAAAAACTGTTTTTT. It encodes CASSLGGNHEKLFF.

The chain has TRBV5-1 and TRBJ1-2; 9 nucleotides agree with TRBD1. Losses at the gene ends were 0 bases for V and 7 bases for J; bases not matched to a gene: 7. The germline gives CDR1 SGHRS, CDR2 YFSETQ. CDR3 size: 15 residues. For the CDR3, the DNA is TGCGCCAGCAGCTTGGGGACAGGGGTTACCAGTGGCTACACCTTC. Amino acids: CASSLGTGVTSGYTF.

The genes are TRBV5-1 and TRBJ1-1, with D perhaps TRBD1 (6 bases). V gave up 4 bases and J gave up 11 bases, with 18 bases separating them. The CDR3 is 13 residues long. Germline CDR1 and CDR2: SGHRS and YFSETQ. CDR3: CASSGAIEGEAFF. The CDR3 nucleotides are TGCGCCAGCAGCGGTGCCATTGAGGGGGAGGCTTTCTTT.

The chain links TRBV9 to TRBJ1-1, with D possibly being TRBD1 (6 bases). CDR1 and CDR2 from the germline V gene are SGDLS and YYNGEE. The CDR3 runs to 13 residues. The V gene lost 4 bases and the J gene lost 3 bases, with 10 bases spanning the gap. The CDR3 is CASSQAGDTEAFF. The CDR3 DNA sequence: TGTGCCAGCAGCCAAGCAGGGGACACTGAAGCTTTCTTT.